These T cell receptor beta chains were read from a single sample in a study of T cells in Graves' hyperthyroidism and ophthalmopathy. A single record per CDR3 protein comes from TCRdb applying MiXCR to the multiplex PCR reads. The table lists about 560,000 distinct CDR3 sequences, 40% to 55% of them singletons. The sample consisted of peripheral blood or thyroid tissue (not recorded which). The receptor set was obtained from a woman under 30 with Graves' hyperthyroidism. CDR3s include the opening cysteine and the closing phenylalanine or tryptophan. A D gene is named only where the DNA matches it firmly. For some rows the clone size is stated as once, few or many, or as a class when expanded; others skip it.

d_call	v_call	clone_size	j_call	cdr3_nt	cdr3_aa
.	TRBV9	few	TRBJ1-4	TGTGCCAGCAGCGTAGGTGGCAGCTGGGAAAAACTGTTTTTT	CASSVGGSWEKLFF
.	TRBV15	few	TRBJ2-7	TGTGCCACCAGCAGAGATGGGAGGTCCTACGAGCAGTACTTC	CATSRDGRSYEQYF
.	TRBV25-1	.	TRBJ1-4	TGTGCTAGCCTTAAGAGGGCTGCAACTAATGAAAAACTGTTTTTT	CASLKRAATNEKLFF
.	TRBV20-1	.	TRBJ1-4	TGCAGTGCTAGAGGGGCGAGGAATGAAAAACTGTTTTTT	CSARGARNEKLFF
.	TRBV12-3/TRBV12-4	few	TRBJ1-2	TGTGCCAGCAGGCGGAGGACGGGAAACTATGGCTACACCTTC	CASRRRTGNYGYTF
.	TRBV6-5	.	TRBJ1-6	TGTGCCATCAGTTCCTCGGGGTATGAGCCCCTCCACTTT	CAISSSGYEPLHF
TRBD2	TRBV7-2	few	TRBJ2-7	TGTGCCAGCAGCCAGTGGCGGACTAGTGCCTACGAGCAGTACTTC	CASSQWRTSAYEQYF
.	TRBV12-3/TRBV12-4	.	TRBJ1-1	TGTGCCAGCAGTTTTAGGGAGGTCACTGAAGCTTTCTTT	CASSFREVTEAFF
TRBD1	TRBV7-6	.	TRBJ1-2	TGTGCCAGCAGCTCCCTCTACAGGGGGCCTGGGGGCTACACCTTC	CASSSLYRGPGGYTF
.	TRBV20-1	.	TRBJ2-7	TGCAGTGCTAGAGATCCAGGGACTTCCGACGAGCAGTACTTC	CSARDPGTSDEQYF
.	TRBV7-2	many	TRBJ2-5	TGTGCCAGCAGCTTACTGGGGCAGTTACAAGAGACCCAGTACTTC	CASSLLGQLQETQYF
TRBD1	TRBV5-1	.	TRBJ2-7	TGCGCCAGCAGGGGGGACAGGAACTACGAGCAGTACTTC	CASRGDRNYEQYF
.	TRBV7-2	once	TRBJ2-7	TGTGCCAGCAGCTTGAACACGGGGGTCTACGAGCAGTACTTC	CASSLNTGVYEQYF
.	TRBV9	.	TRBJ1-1	TGTGCCAGCAGTTTGGTCAGAATGAACACTGAAGCTTTCTTT	CASSLVRMNTEAFF
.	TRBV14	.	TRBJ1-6	TGTGCCAGCTCACTCCGGAGCTATAATTCACCCCTCCACTTT	CASSLRSYNSPLHF
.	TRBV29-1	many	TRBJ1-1	TGCAGCGGGATTGGGGGACAAGACACTGAAGCTTTCTTT	CSGIGGQDTEAFF
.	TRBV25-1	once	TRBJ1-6	TGTGCCAGCAGTGAGGGGACGTATTCACCCCTCCACTTT	CASSEGTYSPLHF
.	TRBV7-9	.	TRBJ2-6	TGTGCCAGCAGCTTACCGGACCGCCTCTCTGGGGCCAACGGCCTGACTTTC	CASSLPDRLSGANGLTF
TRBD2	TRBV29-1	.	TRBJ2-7	TGCAGCGTTGTGACTAGCGGGAGACTGGGAGAGCAGTACTTC	CSVVTSGRLGEQYF
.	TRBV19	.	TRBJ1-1	TGTGCCAGCGAAAAAACAGCGAACACTGAAGCTTTCTTT	CASEKTANTEAFF
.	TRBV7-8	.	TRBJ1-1	TGTGTCAGCAGCATCCCCGGGACGGAGAACACTGAAGCTTTCTTT	CVSSIPGTENTEAFF
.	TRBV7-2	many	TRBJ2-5	TGTGCCAGCAGCTCCAGGGAACGGGAGACCCAGTACTTC	CASSSRERETQYF
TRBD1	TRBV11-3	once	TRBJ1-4	TGTGCCAGCAGCAAGGGACAGGGTAATGGAAAACTGTTTTTT	CASSKGQGNGKLFF
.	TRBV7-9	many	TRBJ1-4	TGTGCCAGCAGTTTAGCGAGGGCAGCTGAAAAACTGTTTTTT	CASSLARAAEKLFF
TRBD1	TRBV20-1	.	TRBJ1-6	TGCAGTGCTAGCGTTAGAACAGGGGGTAAGAATTCACCCCTCCACTTT	CSASVRTGGKNSPLHF
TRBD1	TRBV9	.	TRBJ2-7	TGTGCCAGCAGCGGCCCCGGGACAGGGGTGGCCTACGAGCAGTACTTC	CASSGPGTGVAYEQYF
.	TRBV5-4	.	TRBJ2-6	TGTGCCAGCAGCTTGCCCCAGGGCGCTGGGGCCAACGTCCTGACTTTC	CASSLPQGAGANVLTF
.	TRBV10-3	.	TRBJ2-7	TGTGCCATCAGTTCCCGTAGCGAGCAGTACTTC	CAISSRSEQYF
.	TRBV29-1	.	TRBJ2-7	TGCAGCGTTGGCAGGGACCTGGAGGAGCAGTACTTC	CSVGRDLEEQYF
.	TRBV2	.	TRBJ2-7	TGTGCCACCAGGGCCCCTCTGGCGGGTGCTCCCTACGAGCAGTACTTC	CATRAPLAGAPYEQYF
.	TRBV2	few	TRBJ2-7	TGTGCCAGCACCGAAGGCTTGACAGGCCGGGGGGTCTACGAGCAGTACTTC	CASTEGLTGRGVYEQYF
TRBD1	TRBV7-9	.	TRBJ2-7	TGTGCCGGCAGCCAAGATGAGACAGGGAGCGACGAGCAGTACTTC	CAGSQDETGSDEQYF
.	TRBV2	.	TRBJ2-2	TGTGCCAGCAGTGAAGAGGGTTCTAGGTGGGCGGATAACACCGGGGAGCTGTTTTTT	CASSEEGSRWADNTGELFF
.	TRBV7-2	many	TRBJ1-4	TGTGCCAGCAGCCCGACAGCTAATGAAAAACTGTTTTTT	CASSPTANEKLFF
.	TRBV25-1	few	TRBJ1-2	TGTGCCAGCAGTTACCATCCGAAGGGAGATTGGAGCTATGGCTACACCTTC	CASSYHPKGDWSYGYTF
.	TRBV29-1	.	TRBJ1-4	TGCAGCATGGGGACTGTTGGTGCAACTAATGAAAAACTGTTTTTT	CSMGTVGATNEKLFF
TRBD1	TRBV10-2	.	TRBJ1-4	TGCGCCAGCTACAGGGGAGGAAAACTGTTTTTT	CASYRGGKLFF
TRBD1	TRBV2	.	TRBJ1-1	TGTGCCAGCTTAGACAGGGGAGCGAACACTGAAGCTTTCTTT	CASLDRGANTEAFF
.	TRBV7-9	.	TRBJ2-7	TGTGCCAGCAGCACCCGCGGAGGTACCGAGCAGTACTTC	CASSTRGGTEQYF
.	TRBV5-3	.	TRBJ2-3	TGCGCCAGCAGCCAAGTTGTCCTAGGCGGAGATACGCAGTATTTT	CASSQVVLGGDTQYF
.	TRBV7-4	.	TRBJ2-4	TGTGCCAGCAGCTTACTGCCGGGAGCCAAAAACATTCAGTACTTC	CASSLLPGAKNIQYF
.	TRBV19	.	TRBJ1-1	TGTGCCAGTAGTGCAAACCTCCACAGGGTGGAGAACACTGAAGCTTTCTTT	CASSANLHRVENTEAFF
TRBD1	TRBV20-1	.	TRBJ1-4	TGCAGTGCGTACGGGACAGCGAGGCCCTTTAATGAAAAACTGTTTTTT	CSAYGTARPFNEKLFF
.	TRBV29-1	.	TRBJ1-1	TGCAGCGTGACGACGGAAACTAATGAAGCTTTCTTT	CSVTTETNEAFF
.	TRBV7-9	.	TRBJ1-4	TGTGCCAGCAGCCCAGGGGCAGGGCTTAATAATGAAAAACTGTTTTTT	CASSPGAGLNNEKLFF
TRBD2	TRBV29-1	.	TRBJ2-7	TGCAGCCCTGGCGCTAGCGGGAATCACGAGCAGTACTTC	CSPGASGNHEQYF